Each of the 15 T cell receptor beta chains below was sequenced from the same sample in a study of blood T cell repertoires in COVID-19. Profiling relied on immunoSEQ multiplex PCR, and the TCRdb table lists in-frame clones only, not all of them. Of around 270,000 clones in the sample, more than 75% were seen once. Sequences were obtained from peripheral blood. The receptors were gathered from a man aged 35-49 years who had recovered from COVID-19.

The CDR3 reads CASSLQTSGAPGQFF. The CDR3 nucleotides are TGTGCCAGCAGCCTCCAGACTAGCGGGGCGCCTGGGCAGTTCTTC. V is TRBV3-1 (or the pseudogene TRBV3-2) and J is TRBJ2-1, with 11 bases lining up with TRBD2. V gave up 4 bases and J gave up 12 bases; unmatched junction bases: 11. The CDR3 is 15 residues long. Germline CDR1 reads LGHDT; CDR2 reads YNNKEL (reference sequence).

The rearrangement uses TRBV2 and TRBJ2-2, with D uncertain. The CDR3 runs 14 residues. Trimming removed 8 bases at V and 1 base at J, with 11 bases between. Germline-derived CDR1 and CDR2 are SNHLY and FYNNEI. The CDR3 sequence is CASQMSGNTGELFF. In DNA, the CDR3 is TGTGCCAGCCAAATGAGTGGGAACACCGGGGAGCTGTTTTTT.

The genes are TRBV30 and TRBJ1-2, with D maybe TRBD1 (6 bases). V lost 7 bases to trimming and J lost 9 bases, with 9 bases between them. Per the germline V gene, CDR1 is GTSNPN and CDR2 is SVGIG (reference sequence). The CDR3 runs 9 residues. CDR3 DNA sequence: TGTGCCTCAGGGGACCGCTACACCTTC. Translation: CASGDRYTF.

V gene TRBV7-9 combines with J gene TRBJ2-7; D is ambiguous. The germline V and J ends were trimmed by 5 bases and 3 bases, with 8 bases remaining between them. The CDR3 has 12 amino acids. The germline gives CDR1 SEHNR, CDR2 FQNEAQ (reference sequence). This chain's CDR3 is CASSQQSYEQYF. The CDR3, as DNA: TGTGCCAGCAGCCAACAAAGCTACGAGCAGTACTTC.

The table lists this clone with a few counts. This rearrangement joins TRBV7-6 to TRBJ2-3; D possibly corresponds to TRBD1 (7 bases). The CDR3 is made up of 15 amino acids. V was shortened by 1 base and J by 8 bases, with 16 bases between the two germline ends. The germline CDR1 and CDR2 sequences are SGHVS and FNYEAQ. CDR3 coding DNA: TGTGCCAGCAGCTTAGTAGGAGGGGGCCAGGGTACGCAGTATTTT. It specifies CASSLVGGGQGTQYF.

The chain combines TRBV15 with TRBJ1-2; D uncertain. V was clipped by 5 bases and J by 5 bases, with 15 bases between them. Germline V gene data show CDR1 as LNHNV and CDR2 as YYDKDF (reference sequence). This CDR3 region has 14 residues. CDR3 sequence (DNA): TGTGCCACCAGCCCGTCGGACTGGACTTATGGCTACACCTTC. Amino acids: CATSPSDWTYGYTF. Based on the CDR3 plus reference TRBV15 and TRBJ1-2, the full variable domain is DAMVIQNPRYQVTQFGKPVTLSCSQTLNHNVMYWYQQKSSQAPKLLFHYYDKDFNNEADTPDNFQSRRPNTSFCFLDIRSPGLGDTAMYLCATSPSDWTYGYTFGSGTRLTVV.

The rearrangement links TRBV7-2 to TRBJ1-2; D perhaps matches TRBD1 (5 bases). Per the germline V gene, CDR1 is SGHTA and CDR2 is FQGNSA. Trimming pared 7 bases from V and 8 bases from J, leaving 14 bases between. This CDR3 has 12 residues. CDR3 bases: TGTGCCAGCACCTTGCCAGGGCAAGGCTACACCTTC. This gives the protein CASTLPGQGYTF.

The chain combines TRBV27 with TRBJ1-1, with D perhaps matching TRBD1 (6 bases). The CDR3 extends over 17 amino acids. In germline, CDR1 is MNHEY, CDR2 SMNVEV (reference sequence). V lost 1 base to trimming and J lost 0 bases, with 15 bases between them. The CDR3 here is CASSLLVRQAMNTEAFF. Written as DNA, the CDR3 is TGTGCCAGCAGTTTATTAGTCCGACAGGCCATGAACACTGAAGCTTTCTTT.

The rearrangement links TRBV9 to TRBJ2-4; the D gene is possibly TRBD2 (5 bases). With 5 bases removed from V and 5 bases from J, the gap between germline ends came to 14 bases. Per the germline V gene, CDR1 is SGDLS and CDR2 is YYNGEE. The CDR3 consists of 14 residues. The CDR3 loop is CASSRGGGQNIQYF. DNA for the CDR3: TGTGCCAGCAGTCGGGGTGGTGGGCAAAACATTCAGTACTTC. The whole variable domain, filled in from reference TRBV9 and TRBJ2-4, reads DSGVTQTPKHLITATGQRVTLRCSPRSGDLSVYWYQQSLDQGLQFLIQYYNGEERAKGNILERFSAQQFPDLHSELNLSSLELGDSALYFCASSRGGGQNIQYFGAGTRLSVL.

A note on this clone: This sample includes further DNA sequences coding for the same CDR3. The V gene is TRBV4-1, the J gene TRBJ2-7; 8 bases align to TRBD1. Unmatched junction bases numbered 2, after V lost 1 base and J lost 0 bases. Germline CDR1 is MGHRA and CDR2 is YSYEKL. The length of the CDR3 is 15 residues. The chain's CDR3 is CASSQGQGSSYEQYF. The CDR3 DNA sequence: TGCGCCAGCAGCCAAGGACAGGGGAGCTCCTACGAGCAGTACTTC.

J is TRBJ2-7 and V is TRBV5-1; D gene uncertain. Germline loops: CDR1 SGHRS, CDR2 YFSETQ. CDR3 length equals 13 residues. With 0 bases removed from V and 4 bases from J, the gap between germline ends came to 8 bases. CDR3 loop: CASSLVVDYEQYF. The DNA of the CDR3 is TGCGCCAGCAGCTTGGTCGTAGATTACGAGCAGTACTTC.

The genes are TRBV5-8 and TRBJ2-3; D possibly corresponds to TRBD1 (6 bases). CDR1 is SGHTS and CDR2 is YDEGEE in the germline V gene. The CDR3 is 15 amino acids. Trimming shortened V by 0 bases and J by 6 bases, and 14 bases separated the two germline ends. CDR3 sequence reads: CASSLAQGFADTQYF. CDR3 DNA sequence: TGTGCCAGCAGCTTGGCACAGGGTTTTGCCGATACGCAGTATTTT.

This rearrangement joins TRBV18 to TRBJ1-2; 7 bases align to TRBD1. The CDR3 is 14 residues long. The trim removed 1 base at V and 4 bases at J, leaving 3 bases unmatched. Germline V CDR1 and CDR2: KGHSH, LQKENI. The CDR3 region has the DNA TGTGCCAGCTCACCACAGGGACAGACCTATGGCTACACCTTC. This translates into CASSPQGQTYGYTF.

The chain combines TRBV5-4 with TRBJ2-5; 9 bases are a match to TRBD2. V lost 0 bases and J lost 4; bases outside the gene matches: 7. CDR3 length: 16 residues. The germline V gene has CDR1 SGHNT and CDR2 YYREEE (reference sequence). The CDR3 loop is CASSLAGRGGRETQYF. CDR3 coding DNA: TGTGCCAGCAGCTTGGCCGGGCGGGGGGGCCGAGAGACCCAGTACTTC.

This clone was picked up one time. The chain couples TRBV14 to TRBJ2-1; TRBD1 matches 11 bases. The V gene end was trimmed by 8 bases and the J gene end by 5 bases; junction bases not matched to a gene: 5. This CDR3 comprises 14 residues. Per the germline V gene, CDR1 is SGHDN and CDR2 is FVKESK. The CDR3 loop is CASSPGQGDNEQFF. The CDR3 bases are TGTGCCAGCTCCCCGGGACAGGGGGACAATGAGCAGTTCTTC. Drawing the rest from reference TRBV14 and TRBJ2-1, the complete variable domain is EAGVTQFPSHSVIEKGQTVTLRCDPISGHDNLYWYRRVMGKEIKFLLHFVKESKQDESGMPNNRFLAERTGGTYSTLKVQPAELEDSGVYFCASSPGQGDNEQFFGPGTRLTVL.